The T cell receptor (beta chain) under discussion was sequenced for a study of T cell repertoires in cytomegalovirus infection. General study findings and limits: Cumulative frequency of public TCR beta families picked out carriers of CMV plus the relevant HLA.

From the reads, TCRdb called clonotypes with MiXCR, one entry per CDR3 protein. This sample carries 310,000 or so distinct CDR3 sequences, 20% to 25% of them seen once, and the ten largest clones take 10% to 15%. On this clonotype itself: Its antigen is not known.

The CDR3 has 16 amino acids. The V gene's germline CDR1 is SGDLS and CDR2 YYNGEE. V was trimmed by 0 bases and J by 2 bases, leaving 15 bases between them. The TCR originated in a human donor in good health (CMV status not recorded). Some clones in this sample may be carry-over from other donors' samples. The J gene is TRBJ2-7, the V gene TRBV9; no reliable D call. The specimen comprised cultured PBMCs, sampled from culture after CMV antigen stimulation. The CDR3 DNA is TGTGCCAGCAGCGTAGGGATGGACGCATACACCTACGAGCAGTACTTC. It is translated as CASSVGMDAYTYEQYF.